These 29 T cell receptor beta chains came from one sample sequenced in a study of PD-L1 blockade in urothelial cancer. TCRdb's table, derived via immunoSEQ multiplex PCR, lists solely in-frame clones and lacks some. This table has approximately 100,000 clones, roughly nine tenths appearing once. The sample was PBMCs, taken around atezolizumab (anti-PD-L1) treatment. These receptors were taken from an elderly woman with urothelial cancer.

The chain combines TRBV18 with TRBJ1-5, with D perhaps matching TRBD1 (5 bases). The CDR3 runs to 14 residues. The V end was cut by 1 base, the J end by 4 bases, with 8 bases between. CDR1 and CDR2 (germline): KGHSH, LQKENI. The chain's CDR3 is CASSPQGRNQPQHF. The CDR3 DNA reads TGTGCCAGCTCACCACAGGGGAGGAATCAGCCCCAGCATTTT.

The chain has TRBV9 and TRBJ1-3; TRBD1 matches at 7 bases. V dropped 3 bases and J dropped 2; count of bases not matched to a gene: 14. The V gene's germline CDR1 is SGDLS and CDR2 YYNGEE. The CDR3 runs to 18 residues. The CDR3 reads CASSEQLLDRATGNTIYF. The DNA of the CDR3 is TGTGCCAGCAGCGAACAACTACTCGACAGGGCCACTGGAAACACCATATATTTT.

The gene calls are TRBV19 and TRBJ2-2, with a weak D call TRBD2 (5 bases). The germline CDR1 and CDR2 sequences are LNHDA and SQIVND (reference sequence). V was shortened by 7 bases and J by 7 bases, with 13 bases between the two germline ends. The CDR3 is made up of 13 amino acids. The chain's CDR3 is CASTGVRGGELFF. The DNA for the CDR3 is TGTGCCAGTACCGGGGTGAGAGGCGGGGAGCTGTTTTTT.

This clone was seen only once. The chain joins TRBV11-2 to TRBJ1-2, with a weak D call TRBD1 (6 bases). Trimming stripped 5 bases from V and 8 bases from J, with 15 bases between. From germline, CDR1 is SGHAT and CDR2 FQNNGV. CDR3 length: 13 residues. CDR3 nucleotide sequence: TGTGCCAGCAGCCACCGGTCGGACAGCGGCTACACCTTC. It yields the protein CASSHRSDSGYTF.

This chain connects TRBV5-1 to TRBJ2-1, with D unclear. Germline V gene sequence: CDR1 SGHRS, CDR2 YFSETQ. This CDR3 is 11 amino acids long. The ends were cut back, 0 bases at V and 8 bases at J, with 3 bases in the middle. In nucleotides, the CDR3 is TGCGCCAGCAGCTTGGTAGATGAGCAGTTCTTC. As protein: CASSLVDEQFF.

The rearrangement links TRBV2 to TRBJ1-1; tentatively, D is TRBD1 (5 bases). Germline CDR1 reads SNHLY; CDR2 reads FYNNEI. V lost 2 bases to trimming and J lost 1 base, with 11 bases between them. The CDR3 runs to 15 residues. CDR3 in DNA: TGTGCCAGCAGTGAATGGGGCCCCTCGAACACTGAAGCTTTCTTT. Protein product: CASSEWGPSNTEAFF.

The chain carries TRBV6-4 and TRBJ2-1, with 9 positions matching TRBD2. The germline gives CDR1 MRHNA, CDR2 SNTAGT. With 4 bases clipped from V and 4 bases from J, the junction kept 5 bases outside the gene matches. The CDR3 runs to 15 residues. The CDR3 loop reads CASSAGAGGYNEQFF. CDR3 in DNA: TGTGCCAGCAGTGCCGGAGCGGGAGGTTACAATGAGCAGTTCTTC.

This clone is a singleton in its sample. The rearrangement links TRBV27 to TRBJ2-6, with TRBD2 identical over 7 bases. Germline values: CDR1 MNHEY, CDR2 SMNVEV (reference sequence). The CDR3 length is 17 residues. The ends lost 2 bases at V and 2 bases at J; junction bases unmatched: 6. CDR3 coding DNA: TGTGCCAGCAGTTTAGGTCCAGGGAGGGCTGGGGCCAACGTCCTGACTTTC. This translates into CASSLGPGRAGANVLTF.

V is TRBV28 and J is TRBJ2-5, with D hard to call. The V and J ends lost 3 bases and 2 bases respectively, with 16 bases between them. Germline assignment: CDR1 MDHEN and CDR2 SYDVKM. This CDR3 has 16 amino acids. The CDR3 bases are TGTGCCAGCAGTTTTAACCTCGGTTCTGTTCAAGAGACCCAGTACTTC. It translates to CASSFNLGSVQETQYF.

This chain links TRBV28 with TRBJ2-3; D uncertain. V lost 5 bases to trimming and J lost 0 bases, with 15 bases between them. Per germline, CDR1 MDHEN and CDR2 SYDVKM. This CDR3 spans 16 amino acids. This chain's CDR3 is CASSLSRQRSTDTQYF. The CDR3 DNA sequence: TGTGCCAGCAGTCTTAGCCGGCAACGAAGCACAGATACGCAGTATTTT. The complete variable domain, with remaining parts taken from reference TRBV28 and TRBJ2-3, reads DVKVTQSSRYLVKRTGEKVFLECVQDMDHENMFWYRQDPGLGLRLIYFSYDVKMKEKGDIPEGYSVSREKKERFSLILESASTNQTSMYLCASSLSRQRSTDTQYFGPGTRLTVL.

This chain connects TRBV5-5 to TRBJ2-7, with 10 nucleotides matching TRBD2. Germline CDR1 is SGHKS and CDR2 is YYEKEE (reference sequence). The CDR3 loop spans 14 amino acids. V lost 8 bases, J lost 2 bases, and 7 bases stayed unmatched. In DNA form, the CDR3 reads TGTGCCAGTACGAGCGGGAGGGCCCCCTACGAGCAGTACTTC. This gives the protein CASTSGRAPYEQYF.

This chain connects TRBV7-3 to TRBJ1-4; 7 nucleotides match TRBD1. Germline CDR1 and CDR2: SGHTA and FQGTGA. The CDR3 totals 15 residues. V shed 5 bases and J 3 bases; nucleotides not matched to a gene: 6. CDR3 DNA: TGTGCCAGCAGCCCTATGGGGACAGCTAATGAAAAACTGTTTTTT. It is translated as CASSPMGTANEKLFF.

V usage is TRBV28 and J usage is TRBJ1-4; D is unresolved. V lost 6 bases, J lost 6 bases, and 8 bases lay in between. In germline, CDR1 is MDHEN, CDR2 SYDVKM. The CDR3 extends over 12 amino acids. CDR3 nucleotides: TGTGCCAGCAGCCCTCTTCATGAAAAACTGTTTTTT. This sequence encodes CASSPLHEKLFF.

This clone was observed a single time. This chain joins TRBV15 and TRBJ2-1, with D unresolved. Per germline, CDR1 LNHNV and CDR2 YYDKDF (reference sequence). V dropped 0 bases and J dropped 8 bases, with 5 bases sitting between them. This CDR3 is 12 amino acids long. The CDR3 sequence: CATSRESDEQFF. In DNA, the CDR3 is TGTGCCACCAGCAGAGAATCCGATGAGCAGTTCTTC.

This clone was seen a single time. This sequence joins TRBV18 and TRBJ2-5; D is possibly TRBD2 (6 bases). There are 13 residues in the CDR3. CDR1 and CDR2 (germline): KGHSH, LQKENI. The V gene lost 8 bases and the J gene lost 1 base, with 11 bases spanning the gap. This CDR3 is CASLRGSQETQYF. CDR3 nucleotide sequence: TGTGCCAGCCTTCGGGGGAGCCAAGAGACCCAGTACTTC.

This rearrangement joins TRBV18 to TRBJ2-1; 10 bases line up with TRBD1. This CDR3 has 16 amino acids. Germline V gene lookup returns CDR1 KGHSH and CDR2 LQKENI. V lost 3 bases, J lost 7 bases, and 9 bases stayed unmatched. The CDR3: CASSPKPGQGFNEQFF. CDR3 DNA: TGTGCCAGCTCACCGAAACCGGGACAGGGGTTTAATGAGCAGTTCTTC.

V gene TRBV5-8 combines with J gene TRBJ2-1, with a weak D call TRBD1 (6 bases). The CDR3 contains 15 residues. Trimming took 4 bases from V and 6 from J, leaving 17 bases between them. Germline V gene lookup returns CDR1 SGHTS and CDR2 YDEGEE. The CDR3 sequence: CASSGQGSLPNEQFF. CDR3 sequence (DNA): TGTGCCAGCAGCGGCCAGGGGTCCCTTCCCAATGAGCAGTTCTTC.

In its sample, this clone was seen a few times. The junction shows a germline mismatch at one end, possibly a read error. The rearrangement joins TRBV18 to TRBJ2-7, with 9 positions matching TRBD2. The CDR3 totals 15 residues. From germline, CDR1 is KGHSH and CDR2 LQKENI. The CDR3 reads CASSPLAGTAYEQYF. For the CDR3, the DNA is TGTGCCAGCTCTCCACTAGCGGGCACAGCCTACGAGCAGTACTTC.

This chain joins TRBV29-1 and TRBJ2-7, with 8 positions matching TRBD2. This CDR3 region has 15 residues. Per the germline V gene, CDR1 is SQVTM and CDR2 is ANQGSEA. The CDR3 spells CIKNEGAGAPYEQYF. CDR3 bases: TGCATCAAAAACGAGGGAGCGGGAGCCCCCTACGAGCAGTACTTC.

This chain joins TRBV15 and TRBJ2-1; 7 nucleotides line up with TRBD2. Germline CDR1 is LNHNV and CDR2 is YYDKDF (reference sequence). This CDR3 is 16 amino acids long. The V gene end was trimmed by 3 bases and the J gene end by 7 bases; junction bases not matched to a gene: 12. The CDR3 DNA reads as TGTGCCACCAGCAGTCGGGCTAGCGGAGGAGGAAATGAGCAGTTCTTC. This gives the protein CATSSRASGGGNEQFF.

V is TRBV19 and J is TRBJ1-2; 10 nucleotides align to TRBD1. The J segment lost 4 bases and the V segment lost 8 bases, leaving 7 bases of the junction unmatched. The CDR3 is made up of 14 amino acids. Germline V gene sequence: CDR1 LNHDA, CDR2 SQIVND (reference sequence). CDR3: CASDPGTGVYGYTF. In DNA, the CDR3 is TGTGCCAGTGATCCCGGGACAGGGGTCTATGGCTACACCTTC.

This clone was counted between two and nine times. The chain joins TRBV27 to TRBJ2-7; TRBD1 matches 12 bases. The CDR3 contains 17 residues. The V segment lost 5 bases and the J segment 4 bases; nucleotides outside the gene matches: 12. Germline values: CDR1 MNHEY, CDR2 SMNVEV (reference sequence). The CDR3: CASSGIPGTGGLYEQYF. The CDR3 coding sequence is TGTGCCAGCAGTGGGATTCCCGGGACAGGGGGCTTATACGAGCAGTACTTC.

The chain has TRBV6-5 and TRBJ2-5; tentatively, D is TRBD2 (5 bases). V gave up 5 bases and J gave up 2 bases, with 15 bases separating them. This CDR3 region has 15 residues. The germline CDR1 and CDR2 sequences are MNHEY and SVGAGI. For the CDR3, the DNA is TGTGCCAGCAGTCGACGCGGACTCCGACAAGAGACCCAGTACTTC. Translation: CASSRRGLRQETQYF.

This rearrangement joins TRBV5-1 to TRBJ2-2; 7 bases are shared with TRBD1. CDR1 is SGHRS, CDR2 YFSETQ, per germline. V was pared by 5 bases and J by 4 bases, with 11 bases of the junction left unmatched. This CDR3 comprises 16 residues. Written as DNA, the CDR3 is TGCGCCAGCAGGCCCACAGGGGCGAGTACCACCGGGGAGCTGTTTTTT. Encoded protein: CASRPTGASTTGELFF.

This sequence joins TRBV5-1 and TRBJ2-2; D gene ambiguous. This CDR3 has 19 residues. Trimming cost V 0 bases and J 1 base, with 19 bases left between them. Germline assignment: CDR1 SGHRS and CDR2 YFSETQ. CDR3 loop: CASSLVGSQPIRNTGELFF. CDR3 coding DNA: TGCGCCAGCAGCTTGGTTGGTAGCCAGCCGATTAGGAACACCGGGGAGCTGTTTTTT. The entire variable domain, with the rest obtained from reference TRBV5-1 and TRBJ2-2, is as follows: KAGVTQTPRYLIKTRGQQVTLSCSPISGHRSVSWYQQTPGQGLQFLFEYFSETQRNKGNFPGRFSGRQFSNSRSEMNVSTLELGDSALYLCASSLVGSQPIRNTGELFFGEGSRLTVL.

The chain couples TRBV7-5 to TRBJ2-7; TRBD2, the table's D call, was not compared with the DNA. TRBV7-5 corresponds to a pseudogene. The CDR3 covers 14 residues. The CDR3 loop is CVRSSVRGKYEQYF. CDR3 DNA: TGTGTCAGAAGCTCCGTGCGGGGAAAATACGAGCAGTACTTC.

The rearrangement uses TRBV10-3 and TRBJ2-6, with D tentatively TRBD2 (5 bases). The V gene lost 10 bases and the J gene lost 1 base, with 11 bases spanning the gap. Germline loops: CDR1 ENHRY, CDR2 SYGVKD. The CDR3 is 14 residues long. In nucleotides, the CDR3 is TGTGCCAATGGAGCGGTTTCTGGGGCCAACGTCCTGACTTTC. The encoded protein is CANGAVSGANVLTF.

This clone was counted once. The chain links TRBV2 to TRBJ1-2; D may be TRBD1 (6 bases). From germline, CDR1 is SNHLY and CDR2 FYNNEI. V was shortened by 3 bases and J by 7 bases, with 12 bases between the two germline ends. The CDR3 runs 13 residues. The CDR3, as DNA: TGTGCCAGCAGTGACAGGGGCCGCGTTGGCTACACCTTC. It specifies CASSDRGRVGYTF.

V and J are TRBV6-5 and TRBJ2-1; 8 positions match TRBD2. The ends lost 6 bases at V and 2 bases at J; junction bases unmatched: 6. The CDR3 length is 15 residues. Looked up from germline, CDR1 is MNHEY and CDR2 is SVGAGI. CDR3 region: CASRPLAGAYNEQFF. Here the CDR3 DNA reads TGTGCCAGCAGACCCCTAGCGGGCGCCTACAATGAGCAGTTCTTC.